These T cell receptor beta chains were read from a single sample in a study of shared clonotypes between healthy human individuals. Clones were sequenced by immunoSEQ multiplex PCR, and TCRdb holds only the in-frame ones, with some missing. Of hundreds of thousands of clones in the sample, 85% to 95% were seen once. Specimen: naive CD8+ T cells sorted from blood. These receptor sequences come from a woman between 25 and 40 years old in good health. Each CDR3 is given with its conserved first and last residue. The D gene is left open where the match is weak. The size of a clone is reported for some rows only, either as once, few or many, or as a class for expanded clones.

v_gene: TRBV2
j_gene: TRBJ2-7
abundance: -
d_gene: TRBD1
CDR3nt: TGTGCCAGCAGGGCCGGGACAGGGTCTTACGAGCAGTACTTC
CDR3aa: CASRAGTGSYEQYF

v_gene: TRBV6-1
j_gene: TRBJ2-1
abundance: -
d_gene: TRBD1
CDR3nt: TGTGCCAGCAGAACAGGGGGAATCTACAATGAGCAGTTCTTC
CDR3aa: CASRTGGIYNEQFF

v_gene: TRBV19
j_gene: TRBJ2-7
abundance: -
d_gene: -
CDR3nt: TGTGCCAGTAGGTTCGGGACTGGCATGGGCGAGCAGTACTTC
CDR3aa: CASRFGTGMGEQYF

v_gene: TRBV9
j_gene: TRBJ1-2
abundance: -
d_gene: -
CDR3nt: TGTGCCAGCACCGGGTTAAGCTACACCTTC
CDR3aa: CASTGLSYTF

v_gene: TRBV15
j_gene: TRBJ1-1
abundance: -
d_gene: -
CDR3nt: TGTGCCACCAGCAGAGGTTCCGGCCGGAACACTGAAGCTTTCTTT
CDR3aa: CATSRGSGRNTEAFF

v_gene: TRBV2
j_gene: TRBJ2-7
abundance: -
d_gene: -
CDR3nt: TGTGCCAGCGGTTTGGCCTACGAGCAGTACTTC
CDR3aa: CASGLAYEQYF

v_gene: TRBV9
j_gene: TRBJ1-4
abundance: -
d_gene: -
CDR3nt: TGTGCCAGCAGCGGAGCCGGGACATCCTTTGGGGAAAAACTGTTTTTT
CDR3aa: CASSGAGTSFGEKLFF

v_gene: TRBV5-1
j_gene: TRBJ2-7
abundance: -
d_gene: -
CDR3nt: TGCGCCAGCAGCCCCGGGGGGTGGGGGCTCCCTCTAGCCCCCTCCTACGAGCAGTACTTC
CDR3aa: CASSPGGWGLPLAPSYEQYF

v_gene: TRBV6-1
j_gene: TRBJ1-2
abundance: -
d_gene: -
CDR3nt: TGTGCCAGCAGTGATCTTCTCTATGGCTACACCTTC
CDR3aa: CASSDLLYGYTF

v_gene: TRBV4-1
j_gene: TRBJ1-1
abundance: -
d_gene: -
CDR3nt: TGCGCCAGCAGCCTGGCCACGAACACTGAAGCTTTCTTT
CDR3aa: CASSLATNTEAFF

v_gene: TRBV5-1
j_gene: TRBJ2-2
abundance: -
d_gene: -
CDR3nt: TGCGCCAGCAGCTTGGTCCCACTAGATACCACCGGGGAGCTGTTTTTT
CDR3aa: CASSLVPLDTTGELFF

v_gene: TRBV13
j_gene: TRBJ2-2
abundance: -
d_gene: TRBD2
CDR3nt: TGTGCCAGCCGAGAGGGACTAGCGGTCTCCCCGGCCTGGACCGGGGAGCTGTTTTTT
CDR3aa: CASREGLAVSPAWTGELFF

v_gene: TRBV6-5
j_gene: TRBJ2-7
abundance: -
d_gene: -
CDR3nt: TGTGCCAGCAGGCCATACGCCTGGGGATCCGAGCAGTACTTC
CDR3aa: CASRPYAWGSEQYF

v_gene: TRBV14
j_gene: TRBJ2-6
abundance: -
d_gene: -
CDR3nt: TGTGCCAGCAGCCAAGAAGTAAGGTCCATCCTGACTTTC
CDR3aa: CASSQEVRSILTF

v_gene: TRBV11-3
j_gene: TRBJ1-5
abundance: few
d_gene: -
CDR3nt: TGTGCCAGCAGCTCAAGGACAGTCTATAGCAATCAGCCCCAGCATTTT
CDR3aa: CASSSRTVYSNQPQHF

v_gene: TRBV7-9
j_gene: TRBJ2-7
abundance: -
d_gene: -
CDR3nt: TGTGCCAGCAGCCGTACTTCCGGGACGAATGCTTACGAGCAGTACTTC
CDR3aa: CASSRTSGTNAYEQYF

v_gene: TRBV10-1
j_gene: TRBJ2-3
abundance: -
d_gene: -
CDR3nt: TGCGCCAGCAGTGAGGGGCGGATTTCTAGCACAGATACGCAGTATTTT
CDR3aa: CASSEGRISSTDTQYF

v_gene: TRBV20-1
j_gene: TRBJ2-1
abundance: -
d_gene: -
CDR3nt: TGCAGTGCAGTACCCGGAACCAGGCTGTTCTTC
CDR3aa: CSAVPGTRLFF

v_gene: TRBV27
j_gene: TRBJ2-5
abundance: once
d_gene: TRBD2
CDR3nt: TGTGCCAGCAGTTTATGGGGAGGGCGGCAAGAGACCCAGTACTTC
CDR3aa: CASSLWGGRQETQYF

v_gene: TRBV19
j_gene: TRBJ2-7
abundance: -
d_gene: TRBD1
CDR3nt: TGTGCCAGTAGTGCCGGGACAGGGATATACGAGCAGTACTTC
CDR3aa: CASSAGTGIYEQYF

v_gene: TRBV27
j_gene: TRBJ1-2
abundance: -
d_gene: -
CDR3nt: TGTGCCAGCAGTTTAGTTGGGACGGGGAACTATGGCTACACCTTC
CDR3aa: CASSLVGTGNYGYTF

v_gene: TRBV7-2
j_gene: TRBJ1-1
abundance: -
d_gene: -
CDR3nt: TGTGCCAGCAGCTTAGCGGGGGCGTGGGTGAACACTGAAGCTTTCTTT
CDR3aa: CASSLAGAWVNTEAFF

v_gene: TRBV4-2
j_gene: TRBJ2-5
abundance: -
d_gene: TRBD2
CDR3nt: TGTGCCAGCAGCCAGGAATCTAGCGGGAGGCACCAAGAGACCCAGTACTTC
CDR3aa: CASSQESSGRHQETQYF

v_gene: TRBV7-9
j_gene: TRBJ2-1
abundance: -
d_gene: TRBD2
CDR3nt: TGTGCCAGCAGCAGCTTTTGGCTAGCGGGAGAAGGTGGTTATGAGCAGTTCTTC
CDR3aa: CASSSFWLAGEGGYEQFF

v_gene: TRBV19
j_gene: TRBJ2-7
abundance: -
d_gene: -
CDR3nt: TGTGCCAGTAGTACAGTACGGGACGGGCCCCCCTACGAGCAGTACTTC
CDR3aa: CASSTVRDGPPYEQYF

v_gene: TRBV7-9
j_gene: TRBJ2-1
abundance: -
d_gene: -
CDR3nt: TGTGCCCTCGAAGCCCCCAGCGCGAAGGGGAATGAGCAGTTCTTC
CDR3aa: CALEAPSAKGNEQFF

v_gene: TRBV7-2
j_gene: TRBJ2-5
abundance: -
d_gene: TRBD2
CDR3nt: TGTGCCAGCAGCTTAGTTAACGGGCTAGCGGAGAGTCAAGAGACCCAGTACTTC
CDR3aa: CASSLVNGLAESQETQYF

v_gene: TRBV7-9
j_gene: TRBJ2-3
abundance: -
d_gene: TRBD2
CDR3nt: TGTGCCAGCAGCCCAGAGACTAGCGGGACTATTACAGATACGCAGTATTTT
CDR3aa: CASSPETSGTITDTQYF

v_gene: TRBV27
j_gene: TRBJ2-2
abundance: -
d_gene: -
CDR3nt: TGTGCCAGCAGTTTTACGAACACCGGGGAGCTGTTTTTT
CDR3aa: CASSFTNTGELFF

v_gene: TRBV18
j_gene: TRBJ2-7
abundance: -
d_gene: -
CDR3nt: TGTGCCAGCTCACCACCAGGGGCTAACTCCTACGAGCAGTACTTC
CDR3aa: CASSPPGANSYEQYF

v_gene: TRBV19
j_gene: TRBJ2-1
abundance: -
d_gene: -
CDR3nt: TGTGCCAGTAGCCCTCGACTCAGCTCCTACAATGAGCAGTTCTTC
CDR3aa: CASSPRLSSYNEQFF

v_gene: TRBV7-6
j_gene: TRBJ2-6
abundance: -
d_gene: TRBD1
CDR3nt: TGTGCCAGCAGCTTGGAGACCGGGACAGGGATTGCTGGGGCCAACGTCCTGACTTTC
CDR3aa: CASSLETGTGIAGANVLTF

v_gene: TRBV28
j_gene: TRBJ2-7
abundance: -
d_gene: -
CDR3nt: TGTGCCAGCAGTTTCCAGCTAGTCTACGAGCAGTACTTC
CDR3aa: CASSFQLVYEQYF

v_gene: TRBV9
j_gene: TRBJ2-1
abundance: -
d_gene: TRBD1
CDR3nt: TGTGCCAGCAGCCCACCGGGACAGGGCAGTCGGAATGAGCAGTTCTTC
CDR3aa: CASSPPGQGSRNEQFF

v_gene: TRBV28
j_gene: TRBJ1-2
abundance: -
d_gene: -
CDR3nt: TGTGCCAGCAGTATCCAGGGGACCCTCTATGGCTACACCTTC
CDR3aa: CASSIQGTLYGYTF

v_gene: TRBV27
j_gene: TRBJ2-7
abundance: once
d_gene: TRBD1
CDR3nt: TGTGCCAGCAGTCTCGGACAGGGGTACTACGAGCAGTACTTC
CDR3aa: CASSLGQGYYEQYF

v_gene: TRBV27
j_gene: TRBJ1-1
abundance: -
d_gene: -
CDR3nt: TGTGCCAGCAGTTTATCACGGTCCAGAACCAACACTGAAGCTTTCTTT
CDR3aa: CASSLSRSRTNTEAFF

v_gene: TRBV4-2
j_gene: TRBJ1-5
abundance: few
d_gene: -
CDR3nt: TGTGCCAGCAGCCACCTCGACGGGGGACAGCCCCAGCATTTT
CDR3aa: CASSHLDGGQPQHF

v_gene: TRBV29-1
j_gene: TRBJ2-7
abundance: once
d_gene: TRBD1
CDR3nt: TGCAGCGCAAACATGAGGGGGCAGGGAGTCTCCTACGAGCAGTACTTC
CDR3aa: CSANMRGQGVSYEQYF

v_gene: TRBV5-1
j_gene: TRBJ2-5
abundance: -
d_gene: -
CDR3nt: TGCGCCAGCAGCCCGCAGGGAGAGACCCAGTACTTC
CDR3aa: CASSPQGETQYF

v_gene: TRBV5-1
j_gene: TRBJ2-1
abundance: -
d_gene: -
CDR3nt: TGCGCCAGCAGCTTTTGGGGCAATGAGCAGTTCTTC
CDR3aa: CASSFWGNEQFF

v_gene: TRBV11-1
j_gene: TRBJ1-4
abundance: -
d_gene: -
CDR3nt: TGTGCCAGCAGCAAACAGAAGATTATCGGGTCGACTAATGAAAAACTGTTTTTT
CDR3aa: CASSKQKIIGSTNEKLFF

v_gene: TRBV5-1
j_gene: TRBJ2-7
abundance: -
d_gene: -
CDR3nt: TGCGCCAGCAGCTTTGGGACAACCTACGAGCAGTACTTC
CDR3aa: CASSFGTTYEQYF

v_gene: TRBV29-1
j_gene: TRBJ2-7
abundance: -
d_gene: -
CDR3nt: TGCAGCGTTGCCAGCATCAACTCCTACGAGCAGTACTTC
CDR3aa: CSVASINSYEQYF

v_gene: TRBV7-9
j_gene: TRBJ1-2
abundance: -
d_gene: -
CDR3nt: TGTGCCAGCAGCCCGTGGGTCGGGGGCCGAAACTATGGCTACACCTTC
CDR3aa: CASSPWVGGRNYGYTF

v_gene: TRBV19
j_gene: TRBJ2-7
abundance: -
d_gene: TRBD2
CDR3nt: TGTGCCACCACCTCGGGGGGGGCCTACGAGCAGTACTTC
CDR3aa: CATTSGGAYEQYF

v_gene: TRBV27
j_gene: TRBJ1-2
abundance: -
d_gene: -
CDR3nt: TGTGCCAGCAGTTTATCTGGCAGGCGTTTAGATGGCTACACCTTC
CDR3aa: CASSLSGRRLDGYTF

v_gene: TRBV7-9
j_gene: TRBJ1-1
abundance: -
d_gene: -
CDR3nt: TGTGCCAGCAGCTCCAGGACGGGGAACACTGAAGCTTTCTTT
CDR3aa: CASSSRTGNTEAFF

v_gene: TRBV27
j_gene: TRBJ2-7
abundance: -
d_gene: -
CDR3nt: TGTGCCAGCAGTTTTGATCAGTCCTACGAGCAGTACTTC
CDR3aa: CASSFDQSYEQYF

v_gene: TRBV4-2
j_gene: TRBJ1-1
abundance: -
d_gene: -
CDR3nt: TGTGCCAGCAGCCAAGAAGGGAGGACTGAAGCTTTCTTT
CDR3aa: CASSQEGRTEAFF

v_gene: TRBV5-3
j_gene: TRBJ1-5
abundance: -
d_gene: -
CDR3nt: TGTGCCAGAAGCGAGGGCAGCAATCAGCCCCAGCATTTT
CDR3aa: CARSEGSNQPQHF

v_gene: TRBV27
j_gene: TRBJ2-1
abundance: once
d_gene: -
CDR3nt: TGTGCCAGCAGTTTTTCAGGGAACAATGAGCAGTTCTTC
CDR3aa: CASSFSGNNEQFF

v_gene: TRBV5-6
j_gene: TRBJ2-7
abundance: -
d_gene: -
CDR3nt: TGTGCCAGCAGCCAGACGCGCCGCTCCTACGAGCAGTACTTC
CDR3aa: CASSQTRRSYEQYF

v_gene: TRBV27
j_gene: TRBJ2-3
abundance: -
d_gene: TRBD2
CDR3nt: TGTGCCAGCAGTCTAGCGGGGACCACAGATACGCAGTATTTT
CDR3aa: CASSLAGTTDTQYF

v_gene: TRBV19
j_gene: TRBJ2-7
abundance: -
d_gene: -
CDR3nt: TGTGCCAGTAGTTCGGAGGCAGCGGACTACTACGAGCAGTACTTC
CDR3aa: CASSSEAADYYEQYF